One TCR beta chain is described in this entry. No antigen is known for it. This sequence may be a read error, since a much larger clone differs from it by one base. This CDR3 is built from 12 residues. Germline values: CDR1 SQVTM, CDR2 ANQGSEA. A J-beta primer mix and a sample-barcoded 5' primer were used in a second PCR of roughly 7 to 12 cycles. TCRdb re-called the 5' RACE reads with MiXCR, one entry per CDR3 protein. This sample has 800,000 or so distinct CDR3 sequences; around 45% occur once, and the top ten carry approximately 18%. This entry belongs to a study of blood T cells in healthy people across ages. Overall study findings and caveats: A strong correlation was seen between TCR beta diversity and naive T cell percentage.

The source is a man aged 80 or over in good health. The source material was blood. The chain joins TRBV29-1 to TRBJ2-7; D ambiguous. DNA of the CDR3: TGCAACGTTTGGGTGGTAGGCTACGAGCAGTACTTC. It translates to CNVWVVGYEQYF.